The 22 T cell receptor beta chains below all came from one sample that was sequenced in a study of shared clonotypes between healthy human individuals. Assay: immunoSEQ multiplex PCR; the TCRdb copy retains only in-frame clones and omits some. The table has about 660,000 clones, 74% seen once. Sample: memory CD4+ T cells sorted from blood. Documented subset: CD45RA-negative fraction. The receptors were gathered from a woman in her 30s in good health.

The rearrangement uses TRBV27 and TRBJ2-5; 11 bases are a match to TRBD2. The CDR3 is made up of 16 amino acids. Germline CDR1 reads MNHEY; CDR2 reads SMNVEV (reference sequence). Trimming removed 5 bases from V and 11 bases from J; junction bases left unmatched: 16. CDR3 nucleotide sequence: TGTGCCAGCAGTCCCCTCAGAACTAGCGGGAGTTGGGAGCAGTACTTC. Its translation is CASSPLRTSGSWEQYF.

The V and J genes are TRBV7-8 and TRBJ2-1; D gene ambiguous. The CDR3 has 12 amino acids. Looked up from germline, CDR1 is SGHVS and CDR2 is FQNEAQ. Trimming took 3 bases from V and 7 from J, leaving 7 bases between them. The CDR3 sequence is CASSFYPNEQFF. The CDR3 nucleotides are TGTGCCAGCAGCTTCTACCCAAATGAGCAGTTCTTC.

This clone has only one observation. CDR3 bases: TGTGCCAGCAGTGAAGCAGCAACCCGAGACATCGGGAAGCCCCAGCATTTT. As protein: CASSEAATRDIGKPQHF. This rearrangement joins TRBV6-1 to TRBJ1-5; D call uncertain. V lost 0 bases and J 8 bases, leaving 20 bases between the germline ends. CDR1 MNHNS and CDR2 SASEGT come from the germline V gene. The CDR3 has 17 residues.

Of note for this clone: This may be a read error: a much more frequent sequence differs by one nucleotide. The sample has other DNA sequences that encode this CDR3 too. This chain uses TRBV7-3 with TRBJ1-1; 7 bases align to TRBD1. V was pared by 5 bases and J by 3 bases, with 3 bases of the junction left unmatched. The CDR3 runs to 13 residues. CDR1 and CDR2 (germline): SGHTA, FQGTGA. The CDR3 region is CASSRQGDTEAFF. The CDR3 nucleotides are TGTGCCAGCAGCCGTCAGGGGGACACTGAAGCTTTCTTT.

V usage is TRBV7-3 and J usage is TRBJ1-1; D unclear. Germline assignment: CDR1 SGHTA and CDR2 FQGTGA. Trimming took off 0 bases at V and 6 bases at J, with 8 bases between the two ends. This CDR3 comprises 13 residues. For the CDR3, the DNA is TGTGCCAGCAGCTTAACTAAAGGGTCTGAAGCTTTCTTT. Translated, it gives CASSLTKGSEAFF.

The chain employs TRBV28 and TRBJ2-1, with a tentative D call TRBD2 (6 bases). Trimming stripped 5 bases from V and 8 bases from J, with 19 bases between. CDR3 size: 15 residues. Germline V gene data show CDR1 as MDHEN and CDR2 as SYDVKM. Written as DNA, the CDR3 is TGTGCCAGCAGTCAAACCGGGACTTTCCTCGATGAGCAGTTCTTC. Translated, it gives CASSQTGTFLDEQFF. Based on the CDR3 plus reference TRBV28 and TRBJ2-1, the full variable domain is DVKVTQSSRYLVKRTGEKVFLECVQDMDHENMFWYRQDPGLGLRLIYFSYDVKMKEKGDIPEGYSVSREKKERFSLILESASTNQTSMYLCASSQTGTFLDEQFFGPGTRLTVL.

This clone has just a few counts. The rearrangement joins TRBV30 to TRBJ2-3; possibly TRBD1 for D (5 bases). CDR1 and CDR2 (germline): GTSNPN, SVGIG (reference sequence). V was pared by 4 bases and J by 4 bases, with 9 bases between. CDR3 length: 12 residues. As DNA, the CDR3 is TGTGCCTGGAAAGGGGATTCAGATACGCAGTATTTT. This sequence encodes CAWKGDSDTQYF.

The chain links TRBV28 to TRBJ1-2; possibly TRBD1 for D (6 bases). CDR3 length: 15 residues. V was clipped by 5 bases and J by 0 bases, with 13 bases between them. CDR1 and CDR2 from the germline V gene are MDHEN and SYDVKM. CDR3 loop: CASSTTGNANYGYTF. DNA of the CDR3: TGTGCCAGCAGTACCACAGGGAATGCTAACTATGGCTACACCTTC.

V usage is TRBV18 and J usage is TRBJ2-3; D possibly corresponds to TRBD2 (6 bases). Trimming took off 6 bases at V and 5 bases at J, with 18 bases between the two ends. There are 15 residues in the CDR3. CDR1 is KGHSH and CDR2 is LQKENI in the germline V gene. The CDR3 coding sequence is TGTGCCAGCTCCCCCCGGACTAACACCGGAGATACGCAGTATTTT. It yields the protein CASSPRTNTGDTQYF.

The chain is built from TRBV27 and TRBJ1-5; D possibly corresponds to TRBD1 (6 bases). V was pared by 6 bases and J by 7 bases, with 13 bases between. Germline CDR1 is MNHEY and CDR2 is SMNVEV (reference sequence). The CDR3 runs to 13 residues. The CDR3 spells CASRQTGLQPQHF. In DNA form, the CDR3 reads TGTGCCAGCAGGCAGACAGGATTGCAGCCCCAGCATTTT.

The J gene is TRBJ2-5, the V gene TRBV9, with 7 bases aligning to TRBD2. The CDR3 runs to 15 residues. CDR1 is SGDLS, CDR2 YYNGEE, per germline. The V segment lost 0 bases and the J segment 2 bases; nucleotides outside the gene matches: 4. CDR3 sequence reads: CASSVARGEQETQYF. The CDR3, as DNA: TGTGCCAGCAGCGTAGCTCGGGGGGAACAAGAGACCCAGTACTTC.

The chain employs TRBV7-9 and TRBJ1-5; a possible D gene is TRBD1 (5 bases). CDR1 SEHNR and CDR2 FQNEAQ come from the germline V gene (reference sequence). Trimming took 4 bases from V and 4 from J, leaving 14 bases between them. The length of the CDR3 is 15 residues. As DNA, the CDR3 is TGTGCCAGCAGCTCATTCGACAGAGGGAATCAGCCCCAGCATTTT. It yields the protein CASSSFDRGNQPQHF. The complete variable domain, with remaining parts taken from reference TRBV7-9 and TRBJ1-5, reads DTGVSQNPRHKITKRGQNVTFRCDPISEHNRLYWYRQTLGQGPEFLTYFQNEAQLEKSRLLSDRFSAERPKGSFSTLEIQRTEQGDSAMYLCASSSFDRGNQPQHFGDGTRLSIL.

In nucleotides, the CDR3 is TGCGCCAGCAGCCGTGGACTAGCGGGGAACAATGAGCAGTTCTTC. Amino acids: CASSRGLAGNNEQFF. This chain uses TRBV5-1 with TRBJ2-1; 12 bases are shared with TRBD2. CDR1 is SGHRS, CDR2 YFSETQ, per germline. The J segment lost 5 bases and the V segment lost 4 bases, leaving 4 bases of the junction unmatched. The CDR3 is 15 amino acids.

The rearrangement joins TRBV19 to TRBJ1-5, with TRBD1 matching 9 bases. Germline CDR1 and CDR2: LNHDA and SQIVND (reference sequence). V shed 4 bases and J 3 bases; nucleotides not matched to a gene: 10. This CDR3 has 17 amino acids. CDR3 residues: CASSKFTGTGINQPQHF. The CDR3 bases are TGTGCCAGTAGTAAGTTCACCGGGACAGGGATCAATCAGCCCCAGCATTTT.

The chain has TRBV14 and TRBJ1-1, with D unresolved. V was clipped by 0 bases and J by 2 bases, with 10 bases between them. The germline V gene encodes CDR1 SGHDN and CDR2 FVKESK. CDR3 length: 15 amino acids. The CDR3 region is CASSQERTTNTEAFF. The DNA for the CDR3 is TGTGCCAGCAGCCAAGAACGGACGACTAACACTGAAGCTTTCTTT.

The chain uses TRBV30 and TRBJ2-1; 7 bases map to TRBD2. After removal of 8 bases from V and 7 bases from J, the junction contained 11 bases not matched to a gene. This CDR3 spans 13 amino acids. Germline-derived CDR1 and CDR2 are GTSNPN and SVGIG (reference sequence). The CDR3 loop is CAHGGLGANEQFF. The CDR3 coding sequence is TGTGCCCACGGGGGGTTAGGGGCTAATGAGCAGTTCTTC.

V and J are TRBV21-1 and TRBJ1-4; TRBD1, the table's D call, was not compared with the DNA. TRBV21-1 is a pseudogene. The CDR3 is 16 amino acids. The CDR3 sequence is CASSKGEGEGNEKLFF. CDR3 in DNA: TGTGCCAGCAGCAAAGGGGAAGGGGAAGGGAATGAAAAACTGTTTTTT.

On this clone: Other DNA sequences within the sample encode an identical CDR3. V usage is TRBV28 and J usage is TRBJ2-5; 8 nucleotides agree with TRBD1. This CDR3 contains 14 residues. Germline assignment: CDR1 MDHEN and CDR2 SYDVKM. With 3 bases clipped from V and 4 bases from J, the junction kept 4 bases outside the gene matches. CDR3 in DNA: TGTGCCAGCAGTTTTGGGACAGGCCGAGAGACCCAGTACTTC. Residues: CASSFGTGRETQYF.

The chain uses TRBV28 and TRBJ2-7; 8 positions agree with TRBD2. Per germline, CDR1 MDHEN and CDR2 SYDVKM. This CDR3 has 13 amino acids. Unmatched junction bases numbered 10, after V lost 6 bases and J lost 9 bases. For the CDR3, the DNA is TGTGCCAGCAGAGCGGGAGTTGAGGCGGGGCAGTACTTC. Protein product: CASRAGVEAGQYF.

The J gene is TRBJ2-7, the V gene TRBV5-1, with D hard to call. The CDR3 consists of 14 residues. The V gene's germline CDR1 is SGHRS and CDR2 YFSETQ. V shed 0 bases and J shed 0 bases, with 7 bases lying between them. For the CDR3, the DNA is TGCGCCAGCAGCTTGGCAGCAGTCTCCTACGAGCAGTACTTC. Its protein product is CASSLAAVSYEQYF. Filled out from reference TRBV5-1 and TRBJ2-7, the complete variable domain reads KAGVTQTPRYLIKTRGQQVTLSCSPISGHRSVSWYQQTPGQGLQFLFEYFSETQRNKGNFPGRFSGRQFSNSRSEMNVSTLELGDSALYLCASSLAAVSYEQYFGPGTRLTVT.

The chain has TRBV11-2 and TRBJ1-1, with unresolved D. Germline V gene sequence: CDR1 SGHAT, CDR2 FQNNGV. The CDR3 extends over 13 amino acids. The V end lost 2 bases, the J end lost 7 bases, and 11 bases lay between the germline ends. The CDR3, as DNA: TGTGCCAGCAGCTTACAGTCTGACCTTGAAGCTTTCTTT. It specifies CASSLQSDLEAFF.

The genes are TRBV19 and TRBJ2-1; D gene uncertain. CDR1 and CDR2 from the germline V gene are LNHDA and SQIVND (reference sequence). V lost 2 bases and J lost 8, with 13 bases in between. The CDR3 loop spans 14 amino acids. The CDR3 nucleotides are TGTGCCAGTAGTATAAACACTGGTCCGGATGAGCAGTTCTTC. This codes for CASSINTGPDEQFF.